Listed here are 18 T cell receptor beta chains from one sample, sequenced in a study of graft-versus-host responses after intestinal transplantation (dated by TCRdb to the early 2020s). Reading the label with the study, this specimen's time point is: cells obtained before transplantation from donor or recipient. The antigens for these receptors are not known. Libraries were prepared through the immunoSEQ multiplex PCR assay. TCRdb re-hosts the immuneACCESS table, in-frame sequences only. Its copies lack some clones; in the studies checked, an unresolved V gene accounts for under half of them, and the cause for the rest is not known. In this sample the table shows some 130,000 clones, approximately 92% of which occur a single time. The ten top clones hold around 0.12% of the sample. The sample was unstimulated CD4+ T cells sorted from spleen or lymph node cells, taken before intestinal transplant. These receptors were taken from a human donor who received an intestinal transplant.

The CDR3 DNA is TGCGCCAGCAGCCTTGGGACAGGCCGGACTAGCGTAGCAGATACGCAGTATTTT. It specifies CASSLGTGRTSVADTQYF. V is TRBV4-1 and J is TRBJ2-3; weak D call: TRBD2 (9 bases). Trimming pared 4 bases from V and 4 bases from J, leaving 24 bases between. The germline CDR1 and CDR2 sequences are MGHRA and YSYEKL. This CDR3 spans 18 amino acids.

This chain joins TRBV6-1 and TRBJ1-5, with unresolved D. There are 12 residues in the CDR3. The V end lost 3 bases, the J end lost 7 bases, and 7 bases lay between the germline ends. Per the germline V gene, CDR1 is MNHNS and CDR2 is SASEGT. The DNA for the CDR3 is TGTGCCAGCAGTGATGGAGGGCAGCCCCAGCATTTT. This sequence encodes CASSDGGQPQHF.

The chain has TRBV2 and TRBJ2-2; 8 bases match TRBD1. Germline CDR1 is SNHLY and CDR2 is FYNNEI. There are 14 residues in the CDR3. The V and J ends lost 4 bases and 6 bases, in that order; junction bases with no gene match: 4. CDR3 sequence reads: CASSGQGLPGELFF. CDR3 DNA sequence: TGTGCCAGCAGTGGACAGGGGTTGCCCGGGGAGCTGTTTTTT.

The V call is TRBV7-2, the J call TRBJ2-7; the D is unclear. Germline CDR1 reads SGHTA; CDR2 reads FQGNSA. V was trimmed by 1 base and J by 3 bases, leaving 4 bases between them. There are 12 residues in the CDR3. The CDR3 DNA reads TGTGCCAGCAGCTTAGGTCGCTACGAGCAGTACTTC. Its protein product is CASSLGRYEQYF. Looking up the rest from reference TRBV7-2 and TRBJ2-7 gives the full variable domain: GAGVSQSPSNKVTEKGKDVELRCDPISGHTALYWYRQSLGQGLEFLIYFQGNSAPDKSGLPSDRFSAERTGGSVSTLTIQRTQQEDSAVYLCASSLGRYEQYFGPGTRLTVT.

This clone was picked up one time. The chain links TRBV10-3 to TRBJ2-3; TRBD2 aligns across 8 bases. The CDR3 loop spans 14 amino acids. V trimming: 10 bases; J trimming: 0 bases; junction bases outside the gene matches: 6. Germline CDR1 and CDR2: ENHRY and SYGVKD. This chain's CDR3 is CATKLAGSTDTQYF. CDR3 nucleotides: TGTGCCACCAAATTAGCGGGAAGCACAGATACGCAGTATTTT.

V and J are TRBV7-2 and TRBJ2-1, with D possibly matching TRBD1 (5 bases). The CDR3 length is 13 residues. Trimming shortened V by 7 bases and J by 5 bases, and 12 bases separated the two germline ends. The V gene's germline CDR1 is SGHTA and CDR2 FQGNSA. CDR3 in DNA: TGTGCCAGCAACCTACCCAGGGACAATGAGCAGTTCTTC. This translates into CASNLPRDNEQFF.

V is TRBV21-1 and J is TRBJ1-4; the D segment call TRBD1 is taken from the table without a DNA check. TRBV21-1 is a pseudogene. CDR3 length: 15 residues. The CDR3 DNA reads as TGTGCCAGCAGCAAAGCCGGGACAGGGGGGGAAAAACTGTTTTTT. As protein: CASSKAGTGGEKLFF.

In this sample, this clone turned up a few times. The chain is built from TRBV10-3 and TRBJ1-1; TRBD1 is a possible D gene (6 bases). Germline V lookup: CDR1 ENHRY, CDR2 SYGVKD. V was pared by 3 bases and J by 6 bases, with 11 bases between. This CDR3 spans 13 amino acids. The DNA for the CDR3 is TGTGCCATCAGTGATGGGGGGCCGGCTGAAGCTTTCTTT. Protein product: CAISDGGPAEAFF.

The chain recombines TRBV28 with TRBJ1-5, with D perhaps TRBD1 (6 bases). The V end was cut by 6 bases, the J end by 4 bases, with 16 bases between. The CDR3 covers 15 residues. Per germline, CDR1 MDHEN and CDR2 SYDVKM. CDR3: CASSSRGAFNQPQHF. DNA for the CDR3: TGTGCCAGCAGCTCTAGGGGGGCGTTTAATCAGCCCCAGCATTTT.

The chain joins TRBV15 to TRBJ2-5; D unresolved. With 2 bases removed from V and 1 base from J, the gap between germline ends came to 14 bases. The CDR3 consists of 16 residues. Germline V gives CDR1 LNHNV, CDR2 YYDKDF (reference sequence). This chain's CDR3 is CATSRSRTQAQETQYF. Here the CDR3 DNA reads TGTGCCACCAGCAGAAGTAGGACCCAGGCCCAAGAGACCCAGTACTTC. The variable domain in full, with the rest retrieved from reference TRBV15 and TRBJ2-5, is DAMVIQNPRYQVTQFGKPVTLSCSQTLNHNVMYWYQQKSSQAPKLLFHYYDKDFNNEADTPDNFQSRRPNTSFCFLDIRSPGLGDTAMYLCATSRSRTQAQETQYFGPGTRLLVL.

The rearrangement links TRBV5-4 to TRBJ2-2; TRBD2 might be the D (6 bases). V was trimmed by 7 bases and J by 7 bases, leaving 14 bases between them. The germline CDR1 and CDR2 sequences are SGHNT and YYREEE (reference sequence). This CDR3 has 13 amino acids. This CDR3 is CASEPGVGGELFF. As DNA, the CDR3 is TGTGCCAGCGAACCGGGGGTAGGCGGGGAGCTGTTTTTT.

The chain couples TRBV5-4 to TRBJ2-7; D might be TRBD1 (5 bases). There are 15 residues in the CDR3. The germline gives CDR1 SGHNT, CDR2 YYREEE (reference sequence). V lost 3 bases, J lost 1 base, and 14 bases lay in between. CDR3 DNA sequence: TGTGCCAGCAGCTGGGGCCCAGGGCCGTCCTACGAGCAGTACTTC. Its translation is CASSWGPGPSYEQYF.

The chain recombines TRBV6-1 with TRBJ1-1; perhaps TRBD1 as D (6 bases). Trimming took off 5 bases at V and 11 bases at J, with 18 bases between the two ends. The germline V gene encodes CDR1 MNHNS and CDR2 SASEGT. This CDR3 spans 13 amino acids. The CDR3 loop is CASSTGRARGAFF. CDR3 nucleotides: TGTGCCAGCAGTACAGGGCGAGCAAGAGGTGCTTTCTTT.

CDR3 in DNA: TGTGCCAGTAGTATTACCGGAGGCCGGAGGGACCAGTTCTTC. Translated, it gives CASSITGGRRDQFF. The genes are TRBV19 and TRBJ2-1; weak D call: TRBD2 (6 bases). The CDR3 runs to 14 residues. Germline V gene sequence: CDR1 LNHDA, CDR2 SQIVND (reference sequence). Trimming removed 3 bases at V and 13 bases at J, with 19 bases between.

The rearrangement links TRBV29-1 to TRBJ2-7; 10 nucleotides align to TRBD2. The germline CDR1 and CDR2 sequences are SQVTM and ANQGSEA. V shed 6 bases, J shed 5 bases, and the junction held 19 bases outside the gene matches. This CDR3 is built from 17 residues. Written as DNA, the CDR3 is TGCAGCGTCGCGACGAGGGGTACTAGCGGGAAGGCCCACGAGCAGTACTTC. Residues: CSVATRGTSGKAHEQYF.

The chain couples TRBV11-2 to TRBJ2-5; D not certain. Germline CDR1 reads SGHAT; CDR2 reads FQNNGV. The CDR3 extends over 14 amino acids. V lost 2 bases, J lost 0 bases, and 7 bases lay in between. In nucleotides, the CDR3 is TGTGCCAGCAGCTTAATACGGTACCAAGAGACCCAGTACTTC. Its translation is CASSLIRYQETQYF.

The rearrangement uses TRBV7-9 and TRBJ1-3; D gene ambiguous. Germline V gives CDR1 SEHNR, CDR2 FQNEAQ (reference sequence). This CDR3 has 17 amino acids. V lost 6 bases and J lost 0, with 18 bases in between. The CDR3 spells CASSTSRRPNSGNTIYF. CDR3 DNA sequence: TGTGCCAGCAGTACTAGCCGGCGGCCGAACTCTGGAAACACCATATATTTT.

The rearrangement uses TRBV30 and TRBJ2-3; D might be TRBD2 (6 bases). This CDR3 is 14 amino acids long. Deletions cut 3 bases from V and 1 base from J, with 11 bases between. CDR1 is GTSNPN, CDR2 SVGIG, per germline (reference sequence). Here the CDR3 DNA reads TGTGCCTGGAGAATCACGGGAGGCACAGATACGCAGTATTTT. This encodes CAWRITGGTDTQYF. The full variable domain, in which reference TRBV30 and TRBJ2-3 provide the parts outside the CDR3, is SQTIHQWPATLVQPVGSPLSLECTVEGTSNPNLYWYRQAAGRGLQLLFYSVGIGQISSEVPQNLSASRPQDRQFILSSKKLLLSDSGFYLCAWRITGGTDTQYFGPGTRLTVL.